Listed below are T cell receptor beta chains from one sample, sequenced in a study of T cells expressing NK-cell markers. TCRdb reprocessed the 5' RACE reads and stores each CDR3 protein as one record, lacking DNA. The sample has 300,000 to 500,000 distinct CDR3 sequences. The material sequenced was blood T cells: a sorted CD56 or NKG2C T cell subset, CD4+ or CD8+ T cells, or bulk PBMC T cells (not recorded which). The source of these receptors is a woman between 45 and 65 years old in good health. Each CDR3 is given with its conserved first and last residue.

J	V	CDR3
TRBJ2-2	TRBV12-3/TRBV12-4	CASTIGQGYRTGELFF
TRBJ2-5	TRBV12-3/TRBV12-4	CASSPGQGETQYF
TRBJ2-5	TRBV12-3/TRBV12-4	CASTENRLASGIDETQYF
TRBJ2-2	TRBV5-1	CASSRDRSTGELFF
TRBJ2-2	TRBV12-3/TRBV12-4	CASRTPLAGHTGELFF
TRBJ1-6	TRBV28	CATRQGTYNSPLHF
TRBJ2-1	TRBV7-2	CASSLVEGGVGEQFF
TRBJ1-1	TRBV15	CATSQGKNTEAFF
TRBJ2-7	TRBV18	CASSRLAGGPEQYF
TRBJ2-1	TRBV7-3	CASSPHGTGKDEQFF
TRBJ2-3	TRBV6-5	CASSSRTSGRADTQYF
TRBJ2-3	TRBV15	CATSRSLASDTQYF
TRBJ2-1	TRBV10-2	CASSTDRGSNEQFF
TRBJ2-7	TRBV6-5	CASRSSGSPYEQYF
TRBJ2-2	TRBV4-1	CASSHGRLRGRTGELFF
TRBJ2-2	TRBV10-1	CASSETGKGELFF
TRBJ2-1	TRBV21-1	CASSTPRQLRNSYNEQFF